Listed below are T cell receptor beta chains from one sample, sequenced in a study of regulatory T cells in long-lasting Graves disease. TCRdb processed the multiplex PCR reads anew with MiXCR; each CDR3 protein has one entry. The sample carries hundreds of thousands of distinct CDR3 sequences, about 15% recorded once. The same sample was also used in a study of T cells in Graves' hyperthyroidism and ophthalmopathy.

Sequences were derived from peripheral blood mononuclear cells (PBMCs), sampled at new diagnosis, from a patient treated with antithyroid drugs. Receptor source: a woman aged 35-65 years with Graves disease. CDR3s include the opening cysteine and the closing phenylalanine or tryptophan. D genes are given only for firm matches. Only some rows state a clone size, as once, few, many or a class for expanded clones.

-,TRBV12-3/TRBV12-4,many,TRBJ1-3,CASKTANTIYF,TGTGCCAGCAAGACAGCAAACACCATATATTTT
TRBD1,TRBV20-1,many,TRBJ2-7,CSARTGQGAHEQYF,TGCAGTGCTAGAACCGGACAGGGGGCCCACGAGCAGTACTTC
-,TRBV9,-,TRBJ1-2,CASSVAGQARYGYTF,TGTGCCAGCAGCGTAGCGGGGCAGGCCCGCTATGGCTACACCTTC
-,TRBV3-1,many,TRBJ1-2,CASSQRAAANYGYTF,TGTGCCAGCAGCCAGCGGGCGGCAGCTAACTATGGCTACACCTTC
-,TRBV5-1,many,TRBJ2-7,CASSSTGAGYEQYF,TGCGCCAGCAGCTCCACCGGGGCAGGGTACGAGCAGTACTTC
-,TRBV6-1,many,TRBJ2-5,CASSPTMRRSFYGKTQYF,TGTGCCAGCAGTCCCACGATGAGGCGTAGTTTTTATGGGAAGACCCAGTACTTC
-,TRBV4-1,-,TRBJ1-2,CASSQEITESGGYTF,TGCGCCAGCAGCCAAGAAATTACCGAATCGGGCGGCTACACCTTC
-,TRBV20-1,many,TRBJ1-5,CSARKGNSNQPQHF,TGCAGTGCTAGAAAAGGCAATAGCAATCAGCCCCAGCATTTT
-,TRBV2,-,TRBJ1-2,CASRRTGGANYGYTF,TGTGCCAGCAGGCGAACAGGTGGAGCTAACTATGGCTACACCTTC
-,TRBV12-3/TRBV12-4,many,TRBJ2-5,CASREGSSETQYF,TGTGCCAGCAGGGAGGGTTCCTCTGAGACCCAGTACTTC
-,TRBV11-1,many,TRBJ1-1,CASSLAARQVMTEAFF,TGTGCCAGCAGCTTAGCGGCGAGACAGGTGATGACTGAAGCTTTCTTT
-,TRBV7-3,many,TRBJ1-1,CASSLTGGATEAFF,TGTGCCAGCAGCTTAACGGGGGGTGCCACTGAAGCTTTCTTT
-,TRBV7-8,few,TRBJ1-2,CASSLTNREYGYTF,TGTGCCAGCAGCTTAACGAACAGGGAATATGGCTACACCTTC
-,TRBV2,many,TRBJ1-6,CASSPDGIFVLHF,TGTGCCAGCAGTCCGGACGGCATCTTTGTCCTCCACTTT
TRBD1,TRBV30,many,TRBJ2-7,CAWSVPPRGQTQYEQYF,TGTGCCTGGAGTGTCCCACCGAGGGGACAGACCCAATACGAGCAGTACTTC
TRBD1,TRBV19,few,TRBJ2-3,CASSTKRDSSTDTQYF,TGTGCCAGTAGTACAAAGAGGGACAGCAGCACAGATACGCAGTATTTT
-,TRBV7-2,many,TRBJ1-2,CASSLHSTGTHYGYTF,TGTGCCAGCAGCCTACACTCGACAGGCACCCACTATGGCTACACCTTC
-,TRBV29-1,-,TRBJ1-4,CSVGQGQTNEKLFF,TGCAGCGTTGGGCAGGGGCAGACTAATGAAAAACTGTTTTTT
TRBD1,TRBV3-1,-,TRBJ1-2,CASSQEGTANYGYTF,TGTGCCAGCAGCCAAGAAGGGACAGCTAACTATGGCTACACCTTC
-,TRBV11-3,few,TRBJ2-4,CASSLEAQVINIQYF,TGTGCCAGCAGCCTCGAAGCGCAGGTTATAAACATTCAGTACTTC
-,TRBV12-5,-,TRBJ1-3,CASAQTVTSGNTIYF,TGTGCTAGTGCCCAGACAGTAACCTCTGGAAACACCATATATTTT
-,TRBV6-1,few,TRBJ2-2,CASRRGGLAGELFF,TGTGCCAGCAGGAGGGGGGGGCTCGCCGGGGAGCTGTTTTTT
TRBD1,TRBV2,-,TRBJ1-2,CASSEAGDRVNYGYTF,TGTGCCAGCAGTGAAGCGGGGGACAGGGTAAACTATGGCTACACCTTC
-,TRBV13,-,TRBJ2-1,CASSPVAGAHNEQFF,TGTGCCAGCAGCCCGGTGGCGGGGGCCCACAATGAGCAGTTCTTC
TRBD1,TRBV12-3/TRBV12-4,many,TRBJ2-5,CASITGTGWGETQYF,TGTGCCAGCATCACAGGGACAGGGTGGGGAGAGACCCAGTACTTC
-,TRBV7-8,many,TRBJ2-7,CASSQISGYEQYF,TGTGCCAGCAGCCAGATTTCGGGCTACGAGCAGTACTTC
-,TRBV29-1,-,TRBJ2-7,CSVGIIGNEQYF,TGCAGCGTTGGGATTATCGGGAACGAGCAGTACTTC
-,TRBV6-1,many,TRBJ2-2,CASSRIQGIQNTGELFF,TGTGCCAGCAGTCGAATACAGGGAATACAGAACACCGGGGAGCTGTTTTTT
TRBD2,TRBV20-1,many,TRBJ2-5,CSARGRAGSEETQYF,TGCAGTGCTAGAGGGAGAGCGGGGTCAGAAGAGACCCAGTACTTC
-,TRBV7-9,few,TRBJ2-1,CASSLVGGAGAPYNEQFF,TGTGCCAGCAGCTTAGTGGGGGGCGCGGGGGCCCCCTACAATGAGCAGTTCTTC
-,TRBV6-5,-,TRBJ2-2,CASSYQRVNTGELFF,TGTGCCAGCAGTTACCAGAGGGTGAACACCGGGGAGCTGTTTTTT
-,TRBV3-1,many,TRBJ1-1,CASTPGQPNTEAFF,TGTGCCAGCACCCCGGGACAACCGAACACTGAAGCTTTCTTT
-,TRBV12-3/TRBV12-4,many,TRBJ2-3,CASSPPYPSTDTQYF,TGTGCCAGCAGTCCGCCCTACCCTAGCACAGATACGCAGTATTTT
TRBD1,TRBV5-1,few,TRBJ2-7,CASSSTGPSEQYF,TGCGCCAGCAGCTCGACAGGGCCGAGCGAGCAGTACTTC
-,TRBV24-1,many,TRBJ2-7,CATGDGGLYEQYF,TGTGCCACCGGTGATGGGGGGCTCTACGAGCAGTACTTC
-,TRBV12-3/TRBV12-4,many,TRBJ1-2,CASSLARYGYTF,TGTGCCAGCAGTTTGGCCCGCTATGGCTACACCTTC
TRBD1,TRBV5-5,-,TRBJ1-5,CASSPEGASNQPQHF,TGTGCCAGCAGTCCCGAGGGGGCAAGCAATCAGCCCCAGCATTTT
-,TRBV30,few,TRBJ1-3,CAWSVVESGNTIYF,TGTGCCTGGAGTGTGGTCGAGTCTGGAAACACCATATATTTT
-,TRBV11-2,many,TRBJ1-1,CASSLREYAFF,TGTGCCAGCAGCTTAAGAGAATACGCTTTCTTT
TRBD1,TRBV7-3,-,TRBJ2-7,CASSSSGTGIEQYF,TGTGCCAGCAGCTCCAGCGGGACAGGGATCGAGCAGTACTTC
-,TRBV29-1,many,TRBJ2-1,CSATVGGPAHEQFF,TGCAGCGCTACCGTGGGGGGGCCAGCACATGAGCAGTTCTTC
-,TRBV20-1,many,TRBJ1-3,CSALRSGNTIYF,TGCAGTGCTCTTAGGTCGGGAAACACCATATATTTT